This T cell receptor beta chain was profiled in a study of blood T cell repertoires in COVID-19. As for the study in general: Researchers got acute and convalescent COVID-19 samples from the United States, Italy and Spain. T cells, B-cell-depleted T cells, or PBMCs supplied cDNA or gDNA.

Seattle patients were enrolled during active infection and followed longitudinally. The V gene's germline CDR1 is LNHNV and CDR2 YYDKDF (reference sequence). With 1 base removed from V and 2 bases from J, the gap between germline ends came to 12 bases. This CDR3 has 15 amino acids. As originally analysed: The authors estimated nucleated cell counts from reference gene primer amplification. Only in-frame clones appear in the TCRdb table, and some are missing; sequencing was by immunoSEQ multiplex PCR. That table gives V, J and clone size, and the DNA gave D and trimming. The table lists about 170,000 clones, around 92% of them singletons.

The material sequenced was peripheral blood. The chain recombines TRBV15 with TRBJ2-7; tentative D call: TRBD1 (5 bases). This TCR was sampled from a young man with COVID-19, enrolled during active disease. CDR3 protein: CATSRGASGTYEQYF. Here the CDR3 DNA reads TGTGCCACCAGCAGAGGGGCTTCAGGGACCTACGAGCAGTACTTC.